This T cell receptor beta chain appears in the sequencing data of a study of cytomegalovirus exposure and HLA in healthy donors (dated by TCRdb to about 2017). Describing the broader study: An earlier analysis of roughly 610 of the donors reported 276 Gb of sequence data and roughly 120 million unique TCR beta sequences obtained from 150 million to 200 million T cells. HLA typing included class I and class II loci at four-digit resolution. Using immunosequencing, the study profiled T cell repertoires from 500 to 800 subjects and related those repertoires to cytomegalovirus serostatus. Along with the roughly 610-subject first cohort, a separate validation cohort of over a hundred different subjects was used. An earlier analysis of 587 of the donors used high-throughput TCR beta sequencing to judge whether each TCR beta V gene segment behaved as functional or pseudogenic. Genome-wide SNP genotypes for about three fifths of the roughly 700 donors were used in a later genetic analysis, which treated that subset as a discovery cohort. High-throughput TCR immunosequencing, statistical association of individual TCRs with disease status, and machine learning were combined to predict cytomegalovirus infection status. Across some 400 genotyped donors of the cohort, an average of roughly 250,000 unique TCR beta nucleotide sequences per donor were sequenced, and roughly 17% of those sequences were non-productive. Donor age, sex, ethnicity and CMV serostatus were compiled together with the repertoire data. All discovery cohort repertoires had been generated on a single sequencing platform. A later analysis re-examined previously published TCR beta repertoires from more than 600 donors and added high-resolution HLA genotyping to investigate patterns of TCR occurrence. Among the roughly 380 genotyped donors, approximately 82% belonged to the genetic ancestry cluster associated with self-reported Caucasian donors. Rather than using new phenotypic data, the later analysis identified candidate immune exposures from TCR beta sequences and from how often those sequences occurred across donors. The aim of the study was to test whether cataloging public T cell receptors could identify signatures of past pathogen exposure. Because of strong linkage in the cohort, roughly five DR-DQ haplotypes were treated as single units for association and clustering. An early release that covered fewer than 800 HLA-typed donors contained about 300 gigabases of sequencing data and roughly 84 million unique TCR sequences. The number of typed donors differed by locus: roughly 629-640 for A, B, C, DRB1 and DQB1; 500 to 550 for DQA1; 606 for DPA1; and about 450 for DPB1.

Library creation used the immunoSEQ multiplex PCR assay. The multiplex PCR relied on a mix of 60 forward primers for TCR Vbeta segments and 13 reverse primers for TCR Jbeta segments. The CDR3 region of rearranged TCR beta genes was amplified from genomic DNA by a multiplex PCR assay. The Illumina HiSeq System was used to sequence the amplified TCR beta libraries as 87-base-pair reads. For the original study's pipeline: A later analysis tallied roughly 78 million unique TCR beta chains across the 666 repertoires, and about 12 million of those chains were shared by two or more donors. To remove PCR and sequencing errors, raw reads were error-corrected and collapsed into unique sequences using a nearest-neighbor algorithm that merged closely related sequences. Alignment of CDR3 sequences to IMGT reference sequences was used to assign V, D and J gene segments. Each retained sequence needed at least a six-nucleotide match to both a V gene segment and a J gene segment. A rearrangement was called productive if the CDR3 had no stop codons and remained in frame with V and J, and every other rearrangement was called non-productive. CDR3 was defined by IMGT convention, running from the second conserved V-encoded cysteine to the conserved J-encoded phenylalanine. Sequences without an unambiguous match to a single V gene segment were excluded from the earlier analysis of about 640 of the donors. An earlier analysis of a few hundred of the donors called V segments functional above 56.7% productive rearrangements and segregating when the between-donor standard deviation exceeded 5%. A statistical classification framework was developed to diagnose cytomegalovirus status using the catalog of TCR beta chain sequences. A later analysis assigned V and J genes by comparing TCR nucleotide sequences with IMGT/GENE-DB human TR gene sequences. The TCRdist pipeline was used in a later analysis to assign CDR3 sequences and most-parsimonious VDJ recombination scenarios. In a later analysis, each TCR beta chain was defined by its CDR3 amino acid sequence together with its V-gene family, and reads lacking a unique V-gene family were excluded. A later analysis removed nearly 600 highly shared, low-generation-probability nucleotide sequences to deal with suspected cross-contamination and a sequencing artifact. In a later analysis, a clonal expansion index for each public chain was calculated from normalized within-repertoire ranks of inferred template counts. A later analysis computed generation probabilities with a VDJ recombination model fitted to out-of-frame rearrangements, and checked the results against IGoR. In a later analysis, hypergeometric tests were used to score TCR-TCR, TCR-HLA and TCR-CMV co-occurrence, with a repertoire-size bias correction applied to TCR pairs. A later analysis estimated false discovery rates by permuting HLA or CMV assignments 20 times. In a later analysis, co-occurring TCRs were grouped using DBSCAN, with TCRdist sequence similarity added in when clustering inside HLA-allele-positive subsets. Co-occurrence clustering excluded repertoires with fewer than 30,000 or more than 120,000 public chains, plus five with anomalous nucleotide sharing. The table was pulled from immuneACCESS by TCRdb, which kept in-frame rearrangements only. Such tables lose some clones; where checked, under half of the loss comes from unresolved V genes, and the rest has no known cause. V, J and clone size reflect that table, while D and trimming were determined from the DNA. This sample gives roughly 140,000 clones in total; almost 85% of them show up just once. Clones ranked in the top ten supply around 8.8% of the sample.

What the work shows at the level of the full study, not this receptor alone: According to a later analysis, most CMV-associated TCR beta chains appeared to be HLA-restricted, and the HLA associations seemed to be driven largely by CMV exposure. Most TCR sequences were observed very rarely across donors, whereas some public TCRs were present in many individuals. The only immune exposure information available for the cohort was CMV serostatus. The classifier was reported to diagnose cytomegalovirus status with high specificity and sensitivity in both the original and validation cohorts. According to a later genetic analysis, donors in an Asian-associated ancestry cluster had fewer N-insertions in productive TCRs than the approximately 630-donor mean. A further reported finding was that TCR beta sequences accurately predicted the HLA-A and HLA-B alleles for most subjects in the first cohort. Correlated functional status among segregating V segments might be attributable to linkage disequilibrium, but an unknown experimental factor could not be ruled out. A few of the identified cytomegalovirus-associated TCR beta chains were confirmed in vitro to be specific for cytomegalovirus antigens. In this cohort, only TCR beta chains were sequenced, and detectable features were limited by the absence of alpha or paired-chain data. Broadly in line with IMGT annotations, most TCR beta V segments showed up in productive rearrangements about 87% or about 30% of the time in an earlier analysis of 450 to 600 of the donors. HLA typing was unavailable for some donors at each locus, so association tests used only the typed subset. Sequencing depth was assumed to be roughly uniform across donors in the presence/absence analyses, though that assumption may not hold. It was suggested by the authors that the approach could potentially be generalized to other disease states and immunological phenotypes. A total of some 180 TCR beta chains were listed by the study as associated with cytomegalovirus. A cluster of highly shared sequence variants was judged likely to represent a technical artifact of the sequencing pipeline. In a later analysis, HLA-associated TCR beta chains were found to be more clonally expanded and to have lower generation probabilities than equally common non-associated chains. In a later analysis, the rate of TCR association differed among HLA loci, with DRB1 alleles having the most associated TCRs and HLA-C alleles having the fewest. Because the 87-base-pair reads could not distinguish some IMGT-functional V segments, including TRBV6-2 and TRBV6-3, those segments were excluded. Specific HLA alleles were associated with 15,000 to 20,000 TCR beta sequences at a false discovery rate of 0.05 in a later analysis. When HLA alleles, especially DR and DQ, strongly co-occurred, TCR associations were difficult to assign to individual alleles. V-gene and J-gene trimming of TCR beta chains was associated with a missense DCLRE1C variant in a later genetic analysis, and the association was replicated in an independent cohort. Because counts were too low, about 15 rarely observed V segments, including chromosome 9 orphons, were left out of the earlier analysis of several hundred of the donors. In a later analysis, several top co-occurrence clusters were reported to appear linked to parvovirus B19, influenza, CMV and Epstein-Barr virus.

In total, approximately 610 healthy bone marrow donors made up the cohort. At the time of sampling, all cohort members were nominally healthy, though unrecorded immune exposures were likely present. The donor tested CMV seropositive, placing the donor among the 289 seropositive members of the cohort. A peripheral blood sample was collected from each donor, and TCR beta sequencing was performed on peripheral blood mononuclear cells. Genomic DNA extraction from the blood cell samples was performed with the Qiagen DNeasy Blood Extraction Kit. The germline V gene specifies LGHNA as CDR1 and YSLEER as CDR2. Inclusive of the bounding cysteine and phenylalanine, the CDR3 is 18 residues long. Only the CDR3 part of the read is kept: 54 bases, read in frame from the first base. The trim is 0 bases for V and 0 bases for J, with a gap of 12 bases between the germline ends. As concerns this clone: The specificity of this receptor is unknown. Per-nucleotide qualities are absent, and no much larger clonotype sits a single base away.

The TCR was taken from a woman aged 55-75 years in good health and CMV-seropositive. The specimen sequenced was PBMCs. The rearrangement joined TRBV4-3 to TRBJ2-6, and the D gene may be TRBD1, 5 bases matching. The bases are TGCGCCAGCAGCCAAGATCTAACAGGTTTCTCTGGGGCCAACGTCCTGACTTTC. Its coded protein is CASSQDLTGFSGANVLTF.